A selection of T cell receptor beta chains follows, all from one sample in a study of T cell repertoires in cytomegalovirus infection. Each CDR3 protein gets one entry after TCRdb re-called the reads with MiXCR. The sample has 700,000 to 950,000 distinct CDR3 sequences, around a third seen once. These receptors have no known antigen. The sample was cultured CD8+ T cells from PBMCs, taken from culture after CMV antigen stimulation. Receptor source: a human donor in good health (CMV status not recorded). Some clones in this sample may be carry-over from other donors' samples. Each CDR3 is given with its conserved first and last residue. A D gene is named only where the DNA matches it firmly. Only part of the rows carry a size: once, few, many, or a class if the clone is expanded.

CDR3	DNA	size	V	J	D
CSVVALTNEQFF	TGCAGCGTTGTTGCCCTAACGAATGAGCAGTTCTTC	.	TRBV29-1	TRBJ2-1	.
CASSQESTGIQATKYF	TGTGCCAGCAGCCAAGAAAGCACAGGGATCCAAGCGACCAAGTACTTC	.	TRBV4-1	TRBJ2-5	.
CASSSQASNQPQHF	TGTGCCAGCAGCTCACAGGCTAGCAATCAGCCCCAGCATTTT	.	TRBV7-9	TRBJ1-5	.
CASTELGDIQYF	TGTGCCAGCACCGAACTAGGAGACATTCAGTACTTC	.	TRBV6-2/TRBV6-3	TRBJ2-4	.
CASSEAIQRRDTEAFF	TGTGCCAGCAGTGAAGCCATACAGCGACGGGACACTGAAGCTTTCTTT	.	TRBV2	TRBJ1-1	.
CASSEVEGDYNEQFF	TGTGCCAGCAGTGAAGTTGAGGGGGATTACAATGAGCAGTTCTTC	many	TRBV6-1	TRBJ2-1	.
CASSLETGMNTEAFF	TGTGCCAGCAGTTTAGAAACAGGAATGAACACTGAAGCTTTCTTT	.	TRBV12-3/TRBV12-4	TRBJ1-1	.
CASSYGGDYTF	TGTGCCAGCAGTTACGGAGGTGACTACACCTTC	once	TRBV28	TRBJ1-2	.
CAISEERGHPAGELFF	TGTGCCATCAGTGAAGAGAGGGGGCACCCTGCCGGGGAGCTGTTTTTT	.	TRBV10-3	TRBJ2-2	TRBD1
CSAWDVRGANEKLFF	TGCAGTGCCTGGGACGTCAGAGGTGCTAATGAAAAACTGTTTTTT	once	TRBV20-1	TRBJ1-4	.
CASSSDRVGQFF	TGTGCCAGCAGCTCCGATCGAGTTGGGCAGTTCTTC	.	TRBV7-9	TRBJ2-1	.